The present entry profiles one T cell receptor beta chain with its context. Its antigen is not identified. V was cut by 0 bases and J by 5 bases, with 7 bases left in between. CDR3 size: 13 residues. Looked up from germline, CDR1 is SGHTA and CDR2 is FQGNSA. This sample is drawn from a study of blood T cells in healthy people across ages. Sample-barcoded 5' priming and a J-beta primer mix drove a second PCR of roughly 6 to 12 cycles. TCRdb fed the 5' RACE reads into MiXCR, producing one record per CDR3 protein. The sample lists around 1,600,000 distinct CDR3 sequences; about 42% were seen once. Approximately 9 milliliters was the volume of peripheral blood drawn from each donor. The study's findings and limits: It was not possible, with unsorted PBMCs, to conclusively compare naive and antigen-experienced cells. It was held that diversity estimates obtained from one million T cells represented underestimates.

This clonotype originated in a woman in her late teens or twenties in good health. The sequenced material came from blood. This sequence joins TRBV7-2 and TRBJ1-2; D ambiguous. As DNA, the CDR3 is TGTGCCAGCAGCTTAGCCCCTTATTATGGCTACACCTTC. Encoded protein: CASSLAPYYGYTF.